This is a list of T cell receptor beta chains from one sample in a study of metastatic and nonmetastatic thyroid tumors. TCRdb used MiXCR to call clones anew from the PCR reads. The table includes approximately 7,000 clones, roughly 18% detected once. Sequencing was carried out using adjacent normal tissue. Every receptor here comes from a male donor with papillary thyroid cancer or a benign thyroid nodule (not recorded which). Some clones in this sample may be carry-over from other donors' samples. The CDR3 runs from the conserved cysteine through the conserved F or W. Each record gives: CDR3 DNA, CDR3 protein, clone size, D gene, J gene, V gene. D genes are given only for firm matches. Size tells how often a clone was seen (once, few, many) or the class of an expanded clone, and some rows leave it out.

DNA: TGTGCCAGTAACAGGGGGCGGATAGATTCACCCCTCCACTTT
CDR3: CASNRGRIDSPLHF
size: medium-sized
D: TRBD1
J: TRBJ1-6
V: TRBV28

DNA: TGTGCCAGTAGTAAAGGGGACGCCTATGGCTACACCTTC
CDR3: CASSKGDAYGYTF
size: many
D: NA
J: TRBJ1-2
V: TRBV19

DNA: TGTGCCAGCAGCCCCGGACAGTTGAACACCGGGGAGCTGTTTTTT
CDR3: CASSPGQLNTGELFF
size: medium-sized
D: NA
J: TRBJ2-2
V: TRBV12-3/TRBV12-4

DNA: TGTGCCAGCAGTTCTCCCCTCCGGGACAGGAACACTGAAGCTTTCTTT
CDR3: CASSSPLRDRNTEAFF
size: few
D: TRBD1
J: TRBJ1-1
V: TRBV6-2/TRBV6-3

DNA: TGTGCCAGCAGCGTAGTACCCAACACTGAAGCTTTCTTT
CDR3: CASSVVPNTEAFF
size: medium-sized
D: NA
J: TRBJ1-1
V: TRBV9

DNA: TGTGCCAGCAGTCTTACGGAGGCCGCGGGAAACGAGCAGTACTTC
CDR3: CASSLTEAAGNEQYF
size: large
D: NA
J: TRBJ2-7
V: TRBV6-2/TRBV6-3

DNA: TGTGCCAGCAGCCTGAATGTAGGACTAGCGGGAGAATCGCAGTATTTT
CDR3: CASSLNVGLAGESQYF
size: NA
D: TRBD2
J: TRBJ2-3
V: TRBV14

DNA: TGTGCCAGCATGGGGACTAGCGGGGTCACAGATACGCAGTATTTT
CDR3: CASMGTSGVTDTQYF
size: few
D: TRBD2
J: TRBJ2-3
V: TRBV6-1

DNA: TGTGCCAGCAGCACGACTAGTTGGTACAATGAGCAGTTCTTC
CDR3: CASSTTSWYNEQFF
size: NA
D: NA
J: TRBJ2-1
V: TRBV14

DNA: TGTGCCAGCAGACCAACAGGGACTCACACTGAATCTTTCTTT
CDR3: CASRPTGTHTESFF
size: few
D: NA
J: TRBJ1-1
V: TRBV6-1

DNA: TGTGCCAGTAGTATCGCAATCACCGGGGAGCTGTTTTTT
CDR3: CASSIAITGELFF
size: NA
D: NA
J: TRBJ2-2
V: TRBV19

DNA: TGTGCCAGCAGTGACGGGGGGCACACCGGGGAGCTGTTTTTT
CDR3: CASSDGGHTGELFF
size: few
D: NA
J: TRBJ2-2
V: TRBV6-4

DNA: TGTGCCAGCAAAGGCTATAATTCACCCCTCCACTTT
CDR3: CASKGYNSPLHF
size: medium-sized
D: NA
J: TRBJ1-6
V: TRBV6-1

DNA: TGCAGTGCTAGGTCCGGGACTAGCGGGAGATATACGCAGTATTTT
CDR3: CSARSGTSGRYTQYF
size: many
D: TRBD2
J: TRBJ2-3
V: TRBV20-1

DNA: TGTGCCAGCAGTCCCGACAGGGAGTCCTACGAGCAGTACTTC
CDR3: CASSPDRESYEQYF
size: few
D: TRBD1
J: TRBJ2-7
V: TRBV27

DNA: TGTGCCACCAGCCCAGAGGCAGATACGCAGTATTTT
CDR3: CATSPEADTQYF
size: NA
D: NA
J: TRBJ2-3
V: TRBV15

DNA: TGTGCCAGCAGTCGGGGGGGGGCGGACTATGGCTACACCTTC
CDR3: CASSRGGADYGYTF
size: few
D: NA
J: TRBJ1-2
V: TRBV28

DNA: TGTGCCATCAGTGAGTCAGCTGAGGGAGGGTATGGCTACACCTTC
CDR3: CAISESAEGGYGYTF
size: NA
D: NA
J: TRBJ1-2
V: TRBV10-3

DNA: TGCAGTGCTAGAGATCAGGGGGATCAGCCCCAGCATTTT
CDR3: CSARDQGDQPQHF
size: many
D: TRBD1
J: TRBJ1-5
V: TRBV20-1

DNA: TGTGCCAGTGGTCTGAGGACAGGGGAGCTGTTTTTT
CDR3: CASGLRTGELFF
size: few
D: NA
J: TRBJ2-2
V: TRBV19

DNA: TGTGCCAGCAGTTACTCCGACAGATACGAGCAGTACTTC
CDR3: CASSYSDRYEQYF
size: few
D: NA
J: TRBJ2-7
V: TRBV28

DNA: TGTGCCAGCATGAGGAAGGGCAGATCAAATCAGCCCAAGCATTTT
CDR3: CASMRKGRSNQPKHF
size: NA
D: NA
J: TRBJ1-5
V: TRBV6-2/TRBV6-3

DNA: TGTGCCAGCGGGGCAGGGGGAGGCACCGGGGAGCTGTTTTTT
CDR3: CASGAGGGTGELFF
size: medium-sized
D: NA
J: TRBJ2-2
V: TRBV28

DNA: TGTGCCAGCAGGGAAGCAGGGACAGGTGGGGCCAACGTCCTGACTTTC
CDR3: CASREAGTGGANVLTF
size: NA
D: TRBD1
J: TRBJ2-6
V: TRBV11-1

DNA: TGCGCCAGCAGCTTATCCGGGGGCGCGCCCCAGCATTTT
CDR3: CASSLSGGAPQHF
size: NA
D: NA
J: TRBJ1-5
V: TRBV5-1

DNA: TGTGCCAGCAGCCAATGGAAGAGCTATGGCTACACCTTC
CDR3: CASSQWKSYGYTF
size: medium-sized
D: NA
J: TRBJ1-2
V: TRBV14

DNA: TGCAGTGCCCGGCCGCCAGACTATGGCTACACCTTC
CDR3: CSARPPDYGYTF
size: few
D: NA
J: TRBJ1-2
V: TRBV20-1

DNA: TGTGCCAGCTCACTTCGGACTAGCGGGAACCTCCGTAATGAGCAGTTCTTC
CDR3: CASSLRTSGNLRNEQFF
size: NA
D: TRBD2
J: TRBJ2-1
V: TRBV18

DNA: TGCAGTGCTAGAACGGATATCCGGGAGGGAGATACGCAGTATTTT
CDR3: CSARTDIREGDTQYF
size: NA
D: TRBD2
J: TRBJ2-3
V: TRBV20-1

DNA: TGTGCCAGCAATGGAGGACAGGGGAAGGGCGAGCAGTACTTC
CDR3: CASNGGQGKGEQYF
size: few
D: TRBD1
J: TRBJ2-7
V: TRBV6-1

DNA: TGCGCCAGCAGCTTGACAGGGTCCGGCTACACCTTC
CDR3: CASSLTGSGYTF
size: few
D: NA
J: TRBJ1-2
V: TRBV5-1

DNA: TGTGCCAGCAGCTTGGTCGCCGACTTGATCTACAATGAGCAGTTCTTC
CDR3: CASSLVADLIYNEQFF
size: NA
D: NA
J: TRBJ2-1
V: TRBV5-6

DNA: TGTGCCAGCACCCGTTTCGCCGGGGCGGGGGCTTTCTTT
CDR3: CASTRFAGAGAFF
size: few
D: NA
J: TRBJ1-1
V: TRBV6-1

DNA: TGTGCCAGCAGTTTAGGGACAGCGCTTACCGGGGAGCTGTTTTTT
CDR3: CASSLGTALTGELFF
size: NA
D: TRBD1
J: TRBJ2-2
V: TRBV7-8

DNA: TGTGCCAGCAGTGGCGGACAGGACTATGGCTACACCTTC
CDR3: CASSGGQDYGYTF
size: NA
D: TRBD1
J: TRBJ1-2
V: TRBV6-1

DNA: TGTGCCAGCAGAGCCACGATTACCCGGACAGGGACCTACGAGCAGTACTTC
CDR3: CASRATITRTGTYEQYF
size: many
D: TRBD1
J: TRBJ2-7
V: TRBV6-4

DNA: TGCGCCAGCAGCTCGCAAGGGTTTAACTATGGCTACACCTTC
CDR3: CASSSQGFNYGYTF
size: NA
D: NA
J: TRBJ1-2
V: TRBV5-1

DNA: TGTGCCAGCACCACGGAGGCAAATGCGGGGGAGCTGTTTTTT
CDR3: CASTTEANAGELFF
size: NA
D: NA
J: TRBJ2-2
V: TRBV6-1